The 32 T cell receptor beta chains reported below all come from one sample, sequenced in a study of response to subunit inactivated influenza vaccine. TCRdb ran MiXCR on the RT-PCR reads and lists one entry per CDR3 protein. The data contain roughly 500,000 distinct CDR3 sequences, 15% to 20% of them singletons. The sequences come from CD4+ T cells sorted from PBMCs, collected 23 months after vaccination. The receptors here all came from a man aged 45 to 70 who received an inactivated influenza vaccine.

This clonotype was recorded many times. CDR3 protein: CATSPVGDTQYF. In DNA, the CDR3 is TGTGCCACCAGCCCTGTCGGAGATACGCAGTATTTT. This chain joins TRBV15 and TRBJ2-3; D call uncertain. This CDR3 contains 12 residues. Trimming removed 5 bases at V and 5 bases at J, with 8 bases between. Germline V gene data show CDR1 as LNHNV and CDR2 as YYDKDF (reference sequence).

This clonotype turned up a few times. This chain links TRBV19 with TRBJ2-1; D is possibly TRBD1 (6 bases). The CDR3 is made up of 12 amino acids. Trimming stripped 6 bases from V and 9 bases from J, with 12 bases between. CDR1 is LNHDA and CDR2 is SQIVND in the germline V gene (reference sequence). CDR3 DNA sequence: TGTGCCAGTAGGAAACAGGGTAGTGAGCAGTTCTTC. Protein: CASRKQGSEQFF. Complete variable domain (other parts from reference TRBV19 and TRBJ2-1): DGGITQSPKYLFRKEGQNVTLSCEQNLNHDAMYWYRQDPGQGLRLIYYSQIVNDFQKGDIAEGYSVSREKKESFPLTVTSAQKNPTAFYLCASRKQGSEQFFGPGTRLTVL.

The J gene is TRBJ1-1, the V gene TRBV5-1, with a tentative D call TRBD1 (5 bases). This CDR3 contains 15 residues. Germline CDR1 reads SGHRS; CDR2 reads YFSETQ. The germline V and J ends were trimmed by 4 bases and 1 base, with 14 bases remaining between them. The CDR3 nucleotides read TGCGCCAGCAGCCCCCGGGAGGGGAAGAACACTGAAGCTTTCTTT. This translates into CASSPREGKNTEAFF.

J is TRBJ2-4 and V is TRBV18; D might be TRBD2 (5 bases). The CDR3 is made up of 14 amino acids. Trimming cost V 3 bases and J 6 bases, with 12 bases left between them. Germline loops: CDR1 KGHSH, CDR2 LQKENI. The CDR3 spells CASSPWVEGNIQYF. For the CDR3, the DNA is TGTGCCAGCTCACCCTGGGTAGAGGGAAACATTCAGTACTTC.

The J gene is TRBJ2-7, the V gene TRBV5-5; a possible D gene is TRBD1 (6 bases). This CDR3 comprises 14 residues. CDR1 and CDR2 (germline): SGHKS, YYEKEE (reference sequence). Trimming stripped 5 bases from V and 4 bases from J, with 16 bases between. The CDR3 loop reads CASRLDRDYYEQYF. CDR3 sequence (DNA): TGTGCCAGCAGGCTGGACAGAGACTATTACGAGCAGTACTTC.

V is TRBV6-1 and J is TRBJ2-5, with 7 bases identical to TRBD1. The junction had 4 bases not matched to a gene; V was cut back by 6 bases and J by 3 bases. This CDR3 is 13 amino acids long. In germline, CDR1 is MNHNS, CDR2 SASEGT. The CDR3 loop reads CASRQGIEETQYF. CDR3 DNA: TGTGCCAGCAGACAGGGGATAGAAGAGACCCAGTACTTC.

This clonotype showed up many times. This chain connects TRBV12-3 or TRBV12-4 to TRBJ2-1, with 8 bases that match TRBD1. Unmatched junction bases numbered 10, after V lost 6 bases and J lost 6 bases. The CDR3 runs 15 residues. The CDR3: CASRPGTGGGNEQFF. For the CDR3, the DNA is TGTGCCAGCAGGCCCGGAACAGGGGGAGGCAATGAGCAGTTCTTC.

This clonotype was recorded many times. J is TRBJ1-5 and V is TRBV12-3 or TRBV12-4; 9 bases are shared with TRBD1. This CDR3 spans 15 amino acids. With 5 bases clipped from V and 4 bases from J, the junction kept 6 bases outside the gene matches. The CDR3 spells CASSKGQGANQPQHF. CDR3 nucleotide sequence: TGTGCCAGCAGTAAGGGACAGGGTGCAAATCAGCCCCAGCATTTT.

The gene calls are TRBV20-1 and TRBJ2-4; D possibly corresponds to TRBD2 (7 bases). V gave up 1 base and J gave up 3 bases, with 16 bases separating them. CDR1 DFQATT and CDR2 SNEGSKA come from the germline V gene (reference sequence). The length of the CDR3 is 16 residues. CDR3 sequence (DNA): TGCAGTGCTAGAGTTCAAAGAGGGGGGGTCAAAAACATTCAGTACTTC. Residues: CSARVQRGGVKNIQYF.

The rearrangement uses TRBV5-1 and TRBJ1-2; D is undetermined. Germline loops: CDR1 SGHRS, CDR2 YFSETQ. The CDR3 is 14 amino acids. Trimming took off 4 bases at V and 1 base at J, with 11 bases between the two ends. The CDR3 here is CASSPGQNNYGYTF. CDR3 coding DNA: TGCGCCAGCAGCCCCGGTCAGAATAACTATGGCTACACCTTC. Together with reference TRBV5-1 and TRBJ1-2, the CDR3 gives the full variable domain: KAGVTQTPRYLIKTRGQQVTLSCSPISGHRSVSWYQQTPGQGLQFLFEYFSETQRNKGNFPGRFSGRQFSNSRSEMNVSTLELGDSALYLCASSPGQNNYGYTFGSGTRLTVV.

This clonotype has just a few counts. This chain connects TRBV9 to TRBJ2-2, with D possibly matching TRBD1 (5 bases). Germline V gives CDR1 SGDLS, CDR2 YYNGEE. Trimming left V 0 bases short and J 4 bases short, with 7 bases between. CDR3 length: 14 residues. CDR3 protein: CASSVVGVTGELFF. CDR3 bases: TGTGCCAGCAGCGTAGTAGGGGTCACCGGGGAGCTGTTTTTT.

This clonotype was picked up a small number of times. The chain carries TRBV6-1 and TRBJ2-5; weak D call: TRBD2 (5 bases). The V and J ends lost 1 base and 5 bases respectively, with 11 bases between them. The length of the CDR3 is 14 residues. CDR1 and CDR2 (germline): MNHNS, SASEGT. CDR3 nucleotides: TGTGCCAGCAGTGAAGAAGGACGGAGGGAGACCCAGTACTTC. This gives the protein CASSEEGRRETQYF.

The rearrangement links TRBV6-5 to TRBJ2-2; no clear D. Per germline, CDR1 MNHEY and CDR2 SVGAGI. The CDR3 covers 15 residues. V lost 0 bases and J lost 3, with 8 bases in between. The CDR3 DNA follows: TGTGCCAGCAGTTACTCAAGACACGACACCGGGGAGCTGTTTTTT. This codes for CASSYSRHDTGELFF.

This clonotype appeared a few times. The J gene is TRBJ2-3, the V gene TRBV11-2; weak D call: TRBD2 (6 bases). The CDR3 has 14 amino acids. V was trimmed by 4 bases and J by 7 bases, leaving 15 bases between them. Germline V gene sequence: CDR1 SGHAT, CDR2 FQNNGV. The CDR3 region is CASSSGGVLYTQYF. The CDR3 DNA is TGTGCCAGCAGCTCCGGCGGGGTTCTATATACGCAGTATTTT.

This clonotype was recorded many times. This rearrangement joins TRBV30 to TRBJ2-1; 12 bases match TRBD1. CDR3 length: 14 residues. Trimming took 3 bases from V and 7 from J; bases not matched to a gene: 4. The germline V gene encodes CDR1 GTSNPN and CDR2 SVGIG (reference sequence). The CDR3 region is CAWRRDRGLNEQFF. CDR3 DNA: TGTGCCTGGAGAAGGGACAGGGGGCTTAATGAGCAGTTCTTC.

The J gene is TRBJ1-6, the V gene TRBV10-3; D not resolved. From germline, CDR1 is ENHRY and CDR2 SYGVKD. The ends were cut back, 4 bases at V and 7 bases at J, with 17 bases in the middle. The CDR3 is 16 amino acids. In nucleotides, the CDR3 is TGTGCCATCAGTGCCCTCGGCTTGGGCCAGAATTCACCCCTCCACTTT. Protein sequence: CAISALGLGQNSPLHF.

V and J are TRBV7-2 and TRBJ2-2; D remains ambiguous. Looked up from germline, CDR1 is SGHTA and CDR2 is FQGNSA. The germline V and J ends were trimmed by 6 bases and 1 base, with 12 bases remaining between them. The CDR3 runs to 15 residues. The CDR3 region has the DNA TGTGCCAGCAGTCCTAAGTCGGGGAACACCGGGGAGCTGTTTTTT. Its translation is CASSPKSGNTGELFF.

This clonotype occurred a few times. The chain carries TRBV24-1 and TRBJ2-3; D remains unclear. CDR3 length: 13 amino acids. Trimming removed 0 bases at V and 5 bases at J, with 5 bases between. Per germline, CDR1 KGHDR and CDR2 SFDVKD. The DNA for the CDR3 is TGTGCCACCAGTGATTTGGTGGGAGATACGCAGTATTTT. It translates to CATSDLVGDTQYF.

This clonotype has more than one count but fewer than ten. This chain links TRBV12-3 or TRBV12-4 with TRBJ1-5; D uncertain. The CDR3 contains 14 residues. Trimming removed 7 bases from V and 4 bases from J, with 14 bases in between. CDR3 DNA: TGTGCCAGCACCATCTGGGCAGATAATCAGCCCCAGCATTTT. Protein product: CASTIWADNQPQHF.

This clonotype was counted a few times. This chain joins TRBV6-2 or TRBV6-3 and TRBJ2-1; 9 nucleotides match TRBD2. The CDR3 is made up of 13 amino acids. Germline CDR1 MNHEY, CDR2 SVGEGT. V dropped 6 bases and J dropped 10; count of bases not matched to a gene: 7. CDR3 sequence (DNA): TGTGCCAGCAGAAGAGCGGGAGGTGGCGAGCAGTTCTTC. This codes for CASRRAGGGEQFF.

This clonotype was seen ten or more times. The chain employs TRBV29-1 and TRBJ2-2; TRBD1 agrees at 7 bases. The CDR3 runs to 15 residues. V was pared by 7 bases and J by 0 bases, with 8 bases of the junction left unmatched. The germline V gene has CDR1 SQVTM and CDR2 ANQGSEA. CDR3 bases: TGCAGCGCCGGGACAGAATCCGCGAACACCGGGGAGCTGTTTTTT. As protein: CSAGTESANTGELFF.

This clonotype turned up a few times. The CDR3 DNA is TGTGCCAGCAGTACCCGGCCAGGGGGTTATAAAAATTCACCCCTCCACTTT. Translation: CASSTRPGGYKNSPLHF. The genes are TRBV28 and TRBJ1-6, with 7 bases matching TRBD1. The CDR3 is made up of 17 amino acids. Per germline, CDR1 MDHEN and CDR2 SYDVKM. J lost 7 bases, V lost 5 bases, and 14 bases had no gene match.

The genes are TRBV12-3 or TRBV12-4 and TRBJ2-2; 13 bases are a match to TRBD2. The J segment lost 3 bases and the V segment lost 7 bases, leaving 11 bases of the junction unmatched. The CDR3 runs 18 residues. The CDR3 nucleotides are TGTGCCAGCACCCCAAGGGGGGGACTAGCGGGATACACCGGGGAGCTGTTTTTT. As protein: CASTPRGGLAGYTGELFF.

The V call is TRBV10-3, the J call TRBJ1-2; no firm D call. The CDR3 covers 15 residues. Trimming removed 0 bases at V and 4 bases at J, with 12 bases between. Germline CDR1 and CDR2: ENHRY and SYGVKD. The CDR3 spells CAISESRGRGYGYTF. The CDR3 bases are TGTGCCATCAGTGAGTCCCGGGGTCGTGGCTATGGCTACACCTTC.

The chain joins TRBV6-1 to TRBJ2-7; TRBD1 aligns across 7 bases. The V gene's germline CDR1 is MNHNS and CDR2 SASEGT. This CDR3 comprises 16 residues. V lost 6 bases and J lost 1; bases outside the gene matches: 12. The DNA of the CDR3 is TGTGCCAGCAGCCCCGAGACGAGGGGGCCTTCCTACGAGCAGTACTTC. This gives the protein CASSPETRGPSYEQYF.

This clonotype was counted a few times. This chain connects TRBV24-1 to TRBJ2-1; TRBD2 matches at 10 bases. The germline CDR1 and CDR2 sequences are KGHDR and SFDVKD. The length of the CDR3 is 17 residues. V dropped 1 base and J dropped 3; count of bases not matched to a gene: 5. The CDR3 region is CATSDLMSSGSYNEQFF. The CDR3, as DNA: TGTGCCACCAGTGATTTAATGTCTAGCGGGAGCTACAATGAGCAGTTCTTC.

The V gene is TRBV3-1, the J gene TRBJ2-1; 7 bases are shared with TRBD1. The CDR3 runs 12 residues. Germline V gene sequence: CDR1 LGHDT, CDR2 YNNKEL (reference sequence). Unmatched junction bases numbered 6, after V lost 4 bases and J lost 12 bases. CDR3 residues: CASSLTGVTQFF. The CDR3 coding sequence is TGTGCCAGCAGCCTCACAGGGGTTACGCAGTTCTTC.

The gene calls are TRBV7-2 and TRBJ2-3, with TRBD2 identical over 7 bases. The CDR3 has 15 amino acids. Germline loops: CDR1 SGHTA, CDR2 FQGNSA. J lost 7 bases, V lost 5 bases, and 12 bases had no gene match. The CDR3 sequence is CASSLGTIGGNTQYF. The CDR3 nucleotides read TGTGCCAGCAGCCTGGGGACTATCGGCGGTAATACGCAGTATTTT.

The chain combines TRBV11-2 with TRBJ2-1; D gene uncertain. The ends were cut back, 5 bases at V and 7 bases at J, with 15 bases in the middle. The CDR3 has 14 amino acids. Germline CDR1 is SGHAT and CDR2 is FQNNGV. CDR3 sequence reads: CASSDLGLVNEQFF. The DNA for the CDR3 is TGTGCCAGCAGCGATCTCGGGCTAGTAAATGAGCAGTTCTTC.

The sample holds a few counts of this clonotype. The gene calls are TRBV7-6 and TRBJ2-1; 7 bases fit TRBD2. CDR1 and CDR2 from the germline V gene are SGHVS and FNYEAQ. Trimming removed 4 bases from V and 6 bases from J; junction bases left unmatched: 3. The CDR3 totals 13 residues. DNA for the CDR3: TGTGCCAGCAGCTCCCGGACTAGCAATGAGCAGTTCTTC. Its translation: CASSSRTSNEQFF.

This rearrangement joins TRBV6-1 to TRBJ1-6; maybe TRBD1 (6 bases). V lost 5 bases and J 6 bases, leaving 17 bases between the germline ends. From germline, CDR1 is MNHNS and CDR2 SASEGT. CDR3 size: 16 residues. The CDR3 region has the DNA TGTGCCAGCAGTCCCCGTGGGGGGGCCAGTAATTCACCCCTCCACTTT. It translates to CASSPRGGASNSPLHF.

This chain connects TRBV12-3 or TRBV12-4 to TRBJ1-4; 11 bases match TRBD1. V dropped 0 bases and J dropped 4; count of bases not matched to a gene: 4. The CDR3 runs to 17 residues. This CDR3 reads CASSLAGTGGYNEKLFF. In DNA form, the CDR3 reads TGTGCCAGCAGTTTAGCCGGGACAGGGGGTTATAATGAAAAACTGTTTTTT.